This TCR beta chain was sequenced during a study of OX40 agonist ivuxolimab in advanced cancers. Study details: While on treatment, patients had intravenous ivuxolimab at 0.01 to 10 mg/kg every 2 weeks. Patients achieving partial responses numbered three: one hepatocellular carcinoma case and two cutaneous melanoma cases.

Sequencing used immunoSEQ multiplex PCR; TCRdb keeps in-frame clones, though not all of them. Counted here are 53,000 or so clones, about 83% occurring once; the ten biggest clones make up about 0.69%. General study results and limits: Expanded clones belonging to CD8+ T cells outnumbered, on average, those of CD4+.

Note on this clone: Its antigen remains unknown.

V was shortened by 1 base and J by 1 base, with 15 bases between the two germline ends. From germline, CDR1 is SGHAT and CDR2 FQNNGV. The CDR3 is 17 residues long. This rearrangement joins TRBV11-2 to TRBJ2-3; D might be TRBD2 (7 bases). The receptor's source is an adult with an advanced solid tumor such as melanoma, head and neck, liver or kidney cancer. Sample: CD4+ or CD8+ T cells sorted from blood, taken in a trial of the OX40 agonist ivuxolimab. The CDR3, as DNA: TGTGCCAGCAGCTTAGTACCTGCGGGGGCGGGCACAGATACGCAGTATTTT. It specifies CASSLVPAGAGTDTQYF.